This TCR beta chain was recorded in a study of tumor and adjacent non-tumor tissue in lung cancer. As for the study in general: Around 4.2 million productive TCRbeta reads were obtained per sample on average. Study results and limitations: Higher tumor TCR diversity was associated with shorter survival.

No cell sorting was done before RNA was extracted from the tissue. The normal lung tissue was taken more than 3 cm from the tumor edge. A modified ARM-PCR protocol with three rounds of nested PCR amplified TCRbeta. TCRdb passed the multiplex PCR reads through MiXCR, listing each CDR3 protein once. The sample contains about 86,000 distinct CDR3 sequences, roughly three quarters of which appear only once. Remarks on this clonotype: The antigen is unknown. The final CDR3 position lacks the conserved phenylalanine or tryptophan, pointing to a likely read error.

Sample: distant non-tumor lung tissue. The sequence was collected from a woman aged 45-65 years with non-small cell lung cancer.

The CDR3 DNA reads as TGTGCCAGCAGTGAAGAGGGGACTAACGGCTACAATGAGCAGTTCCTC. This codes for CASSEEGTNGYNEQFL. V is TRBV6-1 and J is TRBJ2-1; 7 bases line up with TRBD2. Germline CDR1 is MNHNS and CDR2 is SASEGT. CDR3 length: 16 amino acids. Trimming cost V 1 base and J 3 bases; bases outside gene matches: 6.